This record covers a single T cell receptor beta chain. Trimming cost V 5 bases and J 8 bases, with 19 bases left between them. Germline V gene lookup returns CDR1 SGHVS and CDR2 FNYEAQ. CDR3 length equals 16 residues. The source of the sample is a study of blood T cell repertoires in COVID-19. Study-wide context: COVID-19 samples from acute and convalescent phases originated in the United States, Italy and Spain. The cDNA or gDNA used as material had been derived from T cells, B-cell-depleted T cells, or PBMCs.

As processed by the authors: Reference gene primer amplification gave estimated nucleated cell counts. Generated by immunoSEQ multiplex PCR, the TCRdb table keeps only in-frame clones and is missing some. V, J and clone size reflect that table, while D and trimming were determined from the DNA. The repertoire has some 150,000 clones, roughly 84% of them found once; the top ten carry about 2%. The sequence was collected from an older man with acute or convalescent COVID-19. The sample taken for sequencing was peripheral blood. The V call is TRBV7-6, the J call TRBJ1-6, with a tentative D call TRBD1 (5 bases). CDR3 DNA: TGTGCCAGCAGCCCAGGAGGGGAAAAGCGGGATTCACCCCTCCACTTT. It translates to CASSPGGEKRDSPLHF.